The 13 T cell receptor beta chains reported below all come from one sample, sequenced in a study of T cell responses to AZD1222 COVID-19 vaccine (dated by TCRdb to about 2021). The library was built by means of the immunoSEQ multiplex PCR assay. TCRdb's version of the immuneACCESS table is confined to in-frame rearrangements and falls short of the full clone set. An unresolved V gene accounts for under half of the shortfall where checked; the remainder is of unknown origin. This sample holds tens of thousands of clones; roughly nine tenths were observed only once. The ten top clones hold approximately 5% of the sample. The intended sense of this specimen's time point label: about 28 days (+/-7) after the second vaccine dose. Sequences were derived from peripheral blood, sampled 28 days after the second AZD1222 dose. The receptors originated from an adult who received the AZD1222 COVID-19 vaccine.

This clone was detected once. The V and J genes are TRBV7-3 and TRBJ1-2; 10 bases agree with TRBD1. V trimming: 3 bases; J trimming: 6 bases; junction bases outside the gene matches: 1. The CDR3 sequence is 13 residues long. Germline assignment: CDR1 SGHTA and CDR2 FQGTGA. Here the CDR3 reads CASSFGTGDGYTF. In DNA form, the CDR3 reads TGTGCCAGCAGCTTCGGGACAGGGGATGGCTACACCTTC.

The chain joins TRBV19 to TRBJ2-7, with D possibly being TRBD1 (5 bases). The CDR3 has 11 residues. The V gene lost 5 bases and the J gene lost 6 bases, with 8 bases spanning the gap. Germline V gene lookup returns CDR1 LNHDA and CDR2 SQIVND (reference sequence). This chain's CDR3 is CASSPGLEQYF. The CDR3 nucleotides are TGTGCCAGTAGTCCAGGGCTCGAGCAGTACTTC.

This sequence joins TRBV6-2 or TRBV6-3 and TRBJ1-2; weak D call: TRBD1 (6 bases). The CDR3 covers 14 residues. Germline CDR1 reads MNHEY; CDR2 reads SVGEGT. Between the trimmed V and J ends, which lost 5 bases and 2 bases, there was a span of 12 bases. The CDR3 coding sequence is TGTGCCAGCAGTCAACGACAGGACAACTATGGCTACACCTTC. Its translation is CASSQRQDNYGYTF.

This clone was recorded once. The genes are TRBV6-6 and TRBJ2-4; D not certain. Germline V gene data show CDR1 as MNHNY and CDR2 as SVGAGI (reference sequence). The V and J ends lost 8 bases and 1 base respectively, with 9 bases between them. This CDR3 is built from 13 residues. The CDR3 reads CASRRDAKNIQYF. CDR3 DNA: TGTGCCAGCCGAAGGGATGCCAAAAACATTCAGTACTTC.

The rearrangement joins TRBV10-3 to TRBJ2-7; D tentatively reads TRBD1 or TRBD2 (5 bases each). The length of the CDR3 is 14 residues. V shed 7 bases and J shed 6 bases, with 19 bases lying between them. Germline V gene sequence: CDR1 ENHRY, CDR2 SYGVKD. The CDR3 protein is CAINKPGPPFEQYV. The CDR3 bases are TGTGCCATCAATAAACCGGGACCACCGTTCGAGCAGTACGTC.

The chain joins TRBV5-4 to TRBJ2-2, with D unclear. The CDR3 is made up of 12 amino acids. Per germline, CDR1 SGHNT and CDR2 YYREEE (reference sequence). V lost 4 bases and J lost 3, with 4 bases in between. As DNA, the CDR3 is TGTGCCAGCAGCCCGGACACCGGGGAGCTGTTTTTT. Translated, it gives CASSPDTGELFF.

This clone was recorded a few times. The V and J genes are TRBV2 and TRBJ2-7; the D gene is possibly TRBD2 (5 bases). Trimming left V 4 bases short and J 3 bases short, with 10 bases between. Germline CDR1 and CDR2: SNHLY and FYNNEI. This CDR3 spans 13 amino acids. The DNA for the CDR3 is TGTGCCAGCAGTGGTCGGGAAAGCTACGAGCAGTACTTC. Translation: CASSGRESYEQYF.

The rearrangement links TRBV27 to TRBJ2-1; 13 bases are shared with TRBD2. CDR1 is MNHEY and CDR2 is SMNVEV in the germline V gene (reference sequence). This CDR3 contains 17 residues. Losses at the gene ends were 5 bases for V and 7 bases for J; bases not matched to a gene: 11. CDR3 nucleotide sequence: TGTGCCAGCAGTACAATAACTAGCGGGGGGGCTAGTAATGAGCAGTTCTTC. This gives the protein CASSTITSGGASNEQFF.

CDR3 DNA: TGTGCCAGCAGAACGGGACAAGACTACGAGCAGTACTTC. Its translation is CASRTGQDYEQYF. This sequence joins TRBV6-5 and TRBJ2-7; perhaps TRBD1 as D (6 bases). V was cut by 6 bases and J by 3 bases, with 12 bases left in between. Germline CDR1 is MNHEY and CDR2 is SVGAGI. The CDR3 runs to 13 residues.

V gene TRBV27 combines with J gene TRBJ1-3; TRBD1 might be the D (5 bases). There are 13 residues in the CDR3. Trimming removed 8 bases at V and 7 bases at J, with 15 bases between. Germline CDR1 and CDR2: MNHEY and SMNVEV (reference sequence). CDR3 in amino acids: CASAVGGGNTIYF. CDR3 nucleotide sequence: TGTGCCAGCGCCGTTGGGGGTGGTAACACCATATATTTT.

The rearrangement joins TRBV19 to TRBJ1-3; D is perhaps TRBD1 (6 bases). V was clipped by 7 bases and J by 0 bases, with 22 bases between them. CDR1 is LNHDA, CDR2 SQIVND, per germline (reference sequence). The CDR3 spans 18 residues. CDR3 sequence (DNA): TGTGCCAGTACTTCCTCGGGCAGGGGCCGTAGCTCTGGAAACACCATATATTTT. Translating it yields CASTSSGRGRSSGNTIYF.

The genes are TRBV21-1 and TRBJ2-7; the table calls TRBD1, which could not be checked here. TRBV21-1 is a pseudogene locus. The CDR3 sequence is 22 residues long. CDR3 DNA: TGTGCCAGCAGGTATAGACACAACCGGGACAGAGGACTACTCACAGACTCCTACGAGCAGTACGTC. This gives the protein CASRYRHNRDRGLLTDSYEQYV.

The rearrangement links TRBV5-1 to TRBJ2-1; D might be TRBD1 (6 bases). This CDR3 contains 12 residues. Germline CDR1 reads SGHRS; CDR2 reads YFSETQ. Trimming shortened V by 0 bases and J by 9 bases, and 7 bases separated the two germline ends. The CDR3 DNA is TGCGCCAGCAGCTTGGACAGGGTTGAGCAGTTCTTC. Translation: CASSLDRVEQFF.